This TCR beta chain came from a study of blood T cell repertoires in COVID-19. The wider study: Samples came from the United States, Italy and Spain, spanning acute and convalescent COVID-19. T cells, B-cell-depleted T cells, or PBMCs provided the cDNA or gDNA that served as material.

Methods used by the authors: Using reference gene primer amplification, nucleated cell counts were estimated. Sequencing was performed with immunoSEQ multiplex PCR; in TCRdb, only in-frame clones are kept and a portion is missing. That table gives V, J and clone size, and the DNA gave D and trimming. The table lists about 310,000 clones, about 90% of them singletons. The CDR3 runs 17 residues. V was clipped by 6 bases and J by 1 base; unmatched bases: 11. Germline loops: CDR1 MNHEY, CDR2 SMNVEV (reference sequence). V and J are TRBV27 and TRBJ1-4; 7 bases fit TRBD1. This receptor was identified in a woman in her 50s who had recovered from COVID-19. Sequencing used peripheral blood. DNA for the CDR3: TGTGCCAGCAGCATGACAGGGAGAATAGGAACTAATGAAAAACTGTTTTTT. Encoded protein: CASSMTGRIGTNEKLFF.